The rows below give T cell receptor beta chains drawn from one sample of a study of blood T cell repertoires in COVID-19. TCRdb's table, derived via immunoSEQ multiplex PCR, lists solely in-frame clones and lacks some. The top ten hold 0.9% to 1.5% of the sample, which has approximately 380,000 clones, 70% to 90% seen once. Input material: PBMCs or T cells enriched from blood (not recorded which). The receptors shown here come from a woman younger than 35 who had recovered from COVID-19. The CDR3 runs from the conserved cysteine through the conserved F or W. Each record gives: J gene, D gene, clone size, V gene, CDR3 protein, CDR3 DNA. D genes are given only for firm matches. A clone size is listed for some rows: how often the clone was seen (once, few, many), or a class if it is expanded.

>TRBJ1-2|TRBD1|once|TRBV12-3/TRBV12-4
CASRRQGASGYTF
TGTGCCAGCAGACGACAGGGGGCGAGTGGCTACACCTTC
>TRBJ2-7|TRBD1|.|TRBV5-1
CASSATGLSYEQYF
TGCGCCAGCAGCGCGACAGGGCTTTCCTACGAGCAGTACTTC
>TRBJ2-5|TRBD2|.|TRBV5-1
CASSPGLAGVETQYF
TGCGCCAGCAGCCCGGGACTAGCGGGGGTGGAGACCCAGTACTTC
>TRBJ2-7|TRBD2|.|TRBV19
CASSLGRGDEQYF
TGTGCCAGTAGCCTAGGGCGGGGGGACGAGCAGTACTTC
>TRBJ1-2|.|.|TRBV5-8
CASSLVAHNYGYTF
TGTGCCAGCAGCTTGGTGGCACACAACTATGGCTACACCTTC
>TRBJ1-2|.|.|TRBV19
CASSMTGNYGYTF
TGTGCCAGTAGTATGACCGGGAACTATGGCTACACCTTC
>TRBJ1-6|TRBD1|.|TRBV28
CASIPDRELASLHF
TGTGCCAGCATCCCGGACAGGGAACTCGCATCCCTCCACTTT
>TRBJ1-4|.|.|TRBV7-6
CASQRRGEKLFF
TGTGCCAGCCAACGTCGGGGGGAAAAACTGTTTTTT
>TRBJ1-5|.|.|TRBV10-2
CASSEDSYSNQPQHF
TGCGCCAGCAGTGAGGACAGCTATAGCAATCAGCCCCAGCATTTT
>TRBJ2-7|.|.|TRBV7-9
CASSLGPKNYEQYF
TGTGCCAGCAGCTTAGGGCCGAAGAACTACGAGCAGTACTTC
>TRBJ2-7|TRBD1|few|TRBV6-5
CASTRTGEYEQYF
TGTGCCAGCACTCGGACAGGGGAATACGAGCAGTACTTC
>TRBJ1-2|TRBD1|.|TRBV9
CASNSWTGGLDGYTF
TGTGCCAGCAACTCTTGGACAGGGGGCCTGGATGGCTACACCTTC
>TRBJ1-1|.|few|TRBV15
CATSRGGTEAFF
TGTGCCACCAGCAGGGGGGGGACTGAAGCTTTCTTT
>TRBJ2-7|.|.|TRBV5-1
CASSLTGDRNTYEQYF
TGCGCCAGCAGCTTGACGGGGGACAGAAACACCTACGAGCAGTACTTC
>TRBJ2-2|.|.|TRBV6-5
CASHVQLNTGELFF
TGTGCCAGCCACGTACAGTTGAACACCGGGGAGCTGTTTTTT
>TRBJ2-3|TRBD2|.|TRBV7-6
CASSLAPRGVTDTQYF
TGTGCCAGCAGCTTAGCTCCGCGGGGGGTCACAGATACGCAGTATTTT
>TRBJ2-7|.|.|TRBV9
CASSVAQANYEQYF
TGTGCCAGCAGCGTAGCGCAGGCTAACTACGAGCAGTACTTC
>TRBJ2-5|TRBD2|.|TRBV6-2/TRBV6-3
CASSSGLLNSGETQYF
TGTGCCAGCAGCTCGGGACTACTCAACAGTGGAGAGACCCAGTACTTC
>TRBJ1-1|.|.|TRBV7-8
CASSFTGGRDTEAFF
TGTGCCAGCAGCTTCACTGGGGGCCGGGACACTGAAGCTTTCTTT
>TRBJ1-1|.|.|TRBV5-1
CASRYGSNTEAFF
TGCGCCAGCAGATACGGGTCGAACACTGAAGCTTTCTTT
>TRBJ1-5|TRBD1|.|TRBV24-1
CATSDLELHVSQGAHQPQHF
TGTGCCACCAGTGATTTAGAGCTCCATGTATCTCAGGGGGCTCATCAGCCCCAGCATTTT
>TRBJ2-4|TRBD2|.|TRBV28
CASSRTYGGVAKNIQYF
TGTGCCAGCAGCCGAACTTACGGGGGGGTAGCCAAAAACATTCAGTACTTC
>TRBJ2-7|TRBD1|.|TRBV2
CASSSPTGGAEEQYF
TGTGCCAGCAGTTCGCCCACAGGGGGCGCGGAAGAGCAGTACTTC
>TRBJ1-1|TRBD1|.|TRBV7-2
CASSSLRTGPWNTEAFF
TGTGCCAGCAGCTCTCTTAGGACAGGGCCGTGGAACACTGAAGCTTTCTTT
>TRBJ1-2|TRBD1|.|TRBV7-9
CASSRQGQNYGYTF
TGTGCCAGCAGCCGACAGGGCCAAAACTATGGCTACACCTTC
>TRBJ2-7|TRBD1|.|TRBV7-9
CASSSLGTGEHEQYF
TGTGCCAGCAGCTCCCTCGGGACAGGGGAGCACGAGCAGTACTTC
>TRBJ2-7|.|.|TRBV4-3
CASSPWAGPYEQYF
TGCGCCAGCAGCCCTTGGGCAGGTCCCTACGAGCAGTACTTC
>TRBJ1-6|.|.|TRBV21-1
CASSNRQEYNSPLHF
TGTGCCAGCAGCAATCGACAGGAGTATAATTCACCCCTCCACTTT
>TRBJ2-5|.|few|TRBV19
CASSIDGTVRETQYF
TGTGCCAGTAGTATCGACGGCACAGTCAGGGAGACCCAGTACTTC
>TRBJ1-1|TRBD1|few|TRBV19
CASSADRGLGEAFF
TGTGCCAGTAGTGCGGACAGGGGGCTTGGTGAAGCTTTCTTT
>TRBJ1-1|TRBD1|.|TRBV10-3
CAIKTGENTEAFF
TGTGCCATTAAGACAGGGGAGAACACTGAAGCTTTCTTT
>TRBJ1-2|.|.|TRBV6-5
CASSNAQVYGYTF
TGTGCCAGCAGTAACGCGCAGGTCTATGGCTACACCTTC
>TRBJ1-1|.|few|TRBV2
CASRDRLNTEAFF
TGTGCCAGCAGGGACAGATTGAACACTGAAGCTTTCTTT
>TRBJ2-7|.|.|TRBV2
CASTAGWYEQYF
TGTGCCAGCACCGCGGGATGGTACGAGCAGTACTTC
>TRBJ2-2|TRBD2|.|TRBV27
CASTSARGDHTGELFF
TGTGCCAGCACCTCCGCCCGGGGGGATCACACCGGGGAGCTGTTTTTT
>TRBJ1-2|.|.|TRBV6-5
CASSSAGLGPRYTF
TGTGCCAGCAGTTCCGCGGGGTTGGGGCCCCGCTACACCTTC
>TRBJ2-5|.|.|TRBV3-1/TRBV3-2
CASSPSGETQYF
TGCGCCAGCAGCCCCAGTGGAGAGACCCAGTACTTC
>TRBJ2-3|TRBD2|.|TRBV7-9
CASSSTSGATDTQYF
TGTGCCAGCAGTTCTACTAGCGGGGCCACAGATACGCAGTATTTT
>TRBJ1-1|.|.|TRBV6-5
CASSANSLVMTEAFF
TGTGCCAGCAGCGCCAACTCTCTTGTAATGACTGAAGCTTTCTTT
>TRBJ2-1|TRBD1|.|TRBV5-5
CASNSGTGYYNEQFF
TGTGCCAGCAACTCCGGGACAGGATACTACAATGAGCAGTTCTTC
>TRBJ1-5|.|.|TRBV19
CASSTGQSSNQPQHF
TGTGCCAGTAGTACCGGACAGTCCAGCAATCAGCCCCAGCATTTT
>TRBJ2-5|TRBD2|.|TRBV2
CASRQGSGQETQYF
TGTGCCAGCCGTCAGGGTAGCGGGCAAGAGACCCAGTACTTC